The 31 T cell receptor beta chains reported below all come from one sample, sequenced in a study of T-cell memory formation after mild COVID-19. MiXCR, run by TCRdb on the 5' RACE reads, gives a single entry per CDR3 protein. Among about 400,000 distinct CDR3 sequences, 13% to 15% were seen once, and the ten largest hold roughly 22%. Sequenced: PBMCs or a T cell subset sorted from them (not recorded which). These receptors were obtained from a man between 18 and 35 years old who had mild COVID-19 (a few samples of this study predate the infection). Cell type and time point are not known.

The genes are TRBV7-2 and TRBJ2-7, with D maybe TRBD2 (7 bases). This CDR3 is 15 amino acids long. The V end was cut by 1 base, the J end by 0 bases, with 10 bases between. The germline V gene encodes CDR1 SGHTA and CDR2 FQGNSA. The CDR3 protein is CASSLEGGPSYEQYV. CDR3 DNA sequence: TGTGCCAGCAGCTTAGAGGGGGGGCCCTCCTACGAGCAGTACGTC.

This clonotype was counted ten times or more. V and J are TRBV7-8 and TRBJ2-5, with D unresolved. V lost 0 bases, J lost 4 bases, and 9 bases lay in between. The length of the CDR3 is 14 residues. Per germline, CDR1 SGHVS and CDR2 FQNEAQ. In DNA, the CDR3 is TGTGCCAGCAGCTTAGCGCGAGTAGTAGAGACCCAGTACTTC. This codes for CASSLARVVETQYF.

In this sample, this clonotype turned up a few times. The V and J genes are TRBV7-4 and TRBJ2-7; TRBD1 agrees at 7 bases. Unmatched junction bases numbered 7, after V lost 11 bases and J lost 3 bases. There are 12 residues in the CDR3. Germline CDR1 SGHVT, CDR2 SQSDAQ. The CDR3 sequence is CAGNRDSYEQYF. Written as DNA, the CDR3 is TGTGCCGGTAACCGGGACAGCTACGAGCAGTACTTC.

This clonotype was seen only once. The chain joins TRBV2 to TRBJ2-5; possible D gene TRBD1, 5 bases. Between the trimmed V and J ends, which lost 7 bases and 2 bases, there was a span of 14 bases. Germline V gene sequence: CDR1 SNHLY, CDR2 FYNNEI. The CDR3 totals 14 residues. CDR3 region: CASIGAQRQETQYF. CDR3 sequence (DNA): TGTGCCAGCATAGGGGCTCAAAGACAAGAGACCCAGTACTTC.

The chain employs TRBV28 and TRBJ1-2; TRBD1 might be the D (5 bases). The CDR3 extends over 14 amino acids. V lost 3 bases to trimming and J lost 5 bases, with 13 bases between them. The germline CDR1 and CDR2 sequences are MDHEN and SYDVKM. The CDR3 here is CASSFGGSAYGYTF. The CDR3 coding sequence is TGTGCCAGCAGTTTCGGGGGGTCGGCATATGGCTACACCTTC.

This clonotype was seen only a few times. CDR3 amino acids: CASSPVDTDTQYF. The CDR3 bases are TGTGCCAGCAGCCCCGTAGACACAGATACGCAGTATTTT. V usage is TRBV14 and J usage is TRBJ2-3; no clear D. The CDR3 contains 13 residues. V shed 4 bases and J shed 2 bases, with 7 bases lying between them. The germline gives CDR1 SGHDN, CDR2 FVKESK. The complete variable domain, with remaining parts taken from reference TRBV14 and TRBJ2-3, reads EAGVTQFPSHSVIEKGQTVTLRCDPISGHDNLYWYRRVMGKEIKFLLHFVKESKQDESGMPNNRFLAERTGGTYSTLKVQPAELEDSGVYFCASSPVDTDTQYFGPGTRLTVL.

V and J are TRBV9 and TRBJ1-1, with D hard to call. The V gene's germline CDR1 is SGDLS and CDR2 YYNGEE. Between the trimmed V and J ends, which lost 2 bases and 5 bases, there was a span of 10 bases. The CDR3 contains 13 residues. The CDR3 DNA sequence: TGTGCCAGCAGCGTGGAGATGGGGACTGAAGCTTTCTTT. Translating it yields CASSVEMGTEAFF.

V is TRBV5-5 and J is TRBJ1-2; 8 bases map to TRBD1. CDR3 length: 11 amino acids. Looked up from germline, CDR1 is SGHKS and CDR2 is YYEKEE (reference sequence). With 2 bases clipped from V and 14 bases from J, the junction kept 5 bases outside the gene matches. The CDR3, as DNA: TGTGCCAGCAGCTTCCAGACAGGGGAGACCTTC. It translates to CASSFQTGETF.

This clonotype was seen more than once but under ten times. This chain joins TRBV12-3 or TRBV12-4 and TRBJ2-2; the D gene is possibly TRBD1 (6 bases). This CDR3 region has 14 residues. V gave up 8 bases and J gave up 1 base, with 11 bases separating them. CDR3 coding DNA: TGTGCCAGCCAAGCAGGGGTGAACACCGGGGAGCTGTTTTTT. This codes for CASQAGVNTGELFF.

This chain connects TRBV7-2 to TRBJ1-5, with no clear D. Germline CDR1 reads SGHTA; CDR2 reads FQGNSA. The CDR3 consists of 14 residues. The V gene lost 1 base and the J gene lost 6 bases, with 10 bases spanning the gap. CDR3 loop: CASSLGHEAQPQHF. The CDR3 DNA reads as TGTGCCAGCAGCTTAGGACATGAGGCTCAGCCCCAGCATTTT.

V and J are TRBV6-2 or TRBV6-3 and TRBJ2-1; 9 positions match TRBD2. This CDR3 has 15 residues. Germline CDR1 is MNHEY and CDR2 is SVGEGT. V shed 2 bases, J shed 7 bases, and the junction held 6 bases outside the gene matches. The CDR3 region is CASSYGGGASNEQFF. CDR3 nucleotides: TGTGCCAGCAGTTACGGCGGGGGGGCAAGTAATGAGCAGTTCTTC.

V is TRBV2 and J is TRBJ1-1; 7 bases map to TRBD1. CDR3 length: 13 amino acids. Germline V gene sequence: CDR1 SNHLY, CDR2 FYNNEI. J lost 8 bases, V lost 6 bases, and 9 bases had no gene match. CDR3 region: CASRWEGAREAFF. CDR3 nucleotides: TGTGCCAGCAGATGGGAGGGGGCTAGAGAAGCTTTCTTT. Based on the CDR3 plus reference TRBV2 and TRBJ1-1, the full variable domain is EPEVTQTPSHQVTQMGQEVILRCVPISNHLYFYWYRQILGQKVEFLVSFYNNEISEKSEIFDDQFSVERPDGSNFTLKIRSTKLEDSAMYFCASRWEGAREAFFGQGTRLTVV.

J is TRBJ1-2 and V is TRBV12-3 or TRBV12-4; TRBD1 is a possible D gene (5 bases). This CDR3 is built from 13 residues. Deletions cut 6 bases from V and 2 bases from J, with 10 bases between. The CDR3 DNA reads TGTGCCAGCAGACCGGGACCCAACTATGGCTACACCTTC. This gives the protein CASRPGPNYGYTF.

The chain joins TRBV12-3 or TRBV12-4 to TRBJ2-4; D call uncertain. The CDR3 is 18 residues long. Trimming stripped 6 bases from V and 0 bases from J, with 21 bases between. Here the CDR3 DNA reads TGTGCCAGCAGCCCAAAAGAGTTGGCAGAACTAGCCAAAAACATTCAGTACTTC. Amino acids: CASSPKELAELAKNIQYF.

V is TRBV4-3 and J is TRBJ2-7, with TRBD1 matching over 7 bases. This CDR3 contains 15 residues. Germline CDR1 reads LGHNA; CDR2 reads YSLEER. After removal of 3 bases from V and 3 bases from J, the junction contained 8 bases not matched to a gene. CDR3 in amino acids: CASSQELGQIYEQYV. CDR3 in DNA: TGCGCCAGCAGCCAGGAATTGGGACAGATCTACGAGCAGTACGTC.

This clonotype was seen more than once but under ten times. The genes are TRBV2 and TRBJ2-5; the D is unclear. CDR3 length: 16 residues. The germline V and J ends were trimmed by 1 base and 0 bases, with 12 bases remaining between them. Germline V gene lookup returns CDR1 SNHLY and CDR2 FYNNEI. The CDR3 bases are TGTGCCAGCAGTGAAGGGGTGACGGCGTACCAAGAGACCCAGTACTTC. The encoded protein is CASSEGVTAYQETQYF.

This clonotype was recorded a few times. The chain is built from TRBV11-2 and TRBJ1-5; D call uncertain. The CDR3 contains 13 residues. The germline V gene has CDR1 SGHAT and CDR2 FQNNGV. The V end lost 1 base, the J end lost 7 bases, and 8 bases lay between the germline ends. For the CDR3, the DNA is TGTGCCAGCAGCTTAGGGGCTATACAGCCCCAGCATTTT. Its translation: CASSLGAIQPQHF.

V usage is TRBV19 and J usage is TRBJ1-2; a weak D match, TRBD1 (5 bases). Germline CDR1 and CDR2: LNHDA and SQIVND (reference sequence). The CDR3 contains 14 residues. Between the trimmed V and J ends, which lost 0 bases and 8 bases, there was a span of 13 bases. The CDR3 DNA follows: TGTGCCAGTAGTATAGATCGCCGGGGCGGAGGCTACACCTTC. Translation: CASSIDRRGGGYTF.

The genes are TRBV6-2 or TRBV6-3 and TRBJ2-1, with 9 bases fitting TRBD2. The V gene's germline CDR1 is MNHEY and CDR2 SVGEGT. The length of the CDR3 is 18 residues. After removal of 2 bases from V and 0 bases from J, the junction contained 8 bases not matched to a gene. The CDR3 sequence: CASSYPGSGGASYNEQFF. CDR3 bases: TGTGCCAGCAGTTACCCGGGTAGCGGGGGCGCCTCCTACAATGAGCAGTTCTTC.

This clonotype has more than one count but fewer than ten. The chain employs TRBV19 and TRBJ1-1, with no clear D. V was clipped by 4 bases and J by 4 bases, with 7 bases between them. The length of the CDR3 is 12 residues. Per the germline V gene, CDR1 is LNHDA and CDR2 is SQIVND (reference sequence). CDR3 sequence: CASSTGLTEAFF. CDR3 nucleotides: TGTGCCAGTAGTACCGGGCTCACTGAAGCTTTCTTT.

This clonotype was observed a few times. This rearrangement joins TRBV11-1 to TRBJ2-3; D remains unclear. The CDR3 consists of 13 residues. CDR1 is SGHAT, CDR2 FQDESV, per germline (reference sequence). V lost 7 bases to trimming and J lost 2 bases, with 10 bases between them. The CDR3 region is CASTAGYTDTQYF. The CDR3 DNA is TGTGCCAGCACGGCAGGATACACAGATACGCAGTATTTT.

The chain links TRBV19 to TRBJ1-2; D ambiguous. Trimming pared 5 bases from V and 5 bases from J, leaving 6 bases between. CDR1 is LNHDA, CDR2 SQIVND, per germline (reference sequence). CDR3 size: 11 residues. The CDR3 DNA reads TGTGCCAGTAGTTTTGTGTATGGCTACACCTTC. This codes for CASSFVYGYTF.

The chain uses TRBV10-1 and TRBJ2-4, with a possible D match to TRBD2 (5 bases). CDR1 and CDR2 from the germline V gene are WNHNN and SYGVQD (reference sequence). CDR3 size: 14 residues. The V and J ends lost 5 bases and 7 bases respectively, with 15 bases between them. CDR3 residues: CASSLITGSNIQYF. Here the CDR3 DNA reads TGCGCCAGCAGTTTAATCACGGGATCTAACATTCAGTACTTC.

Many counts were recorded for this clonotype. This sequence joins TRBV28 and TRBJ2-7; D call uncertain. CDR1 is MDHEN, CDR2 SYDVKM, per germline. The germline V and J ends were trimmed by 3 bases and 2 bases, with 11 bases remaining between them. This CDR3 has 14 residues. The CDR3 DNA sequence: TGTGCCAGCAGTTTGGGCAGTCAAACCTACGAGCAGTACGTC. Amino acids: CASSLGSQTYEQYV.

The chain employs TRBV4-1 and TRBJ1-1; weak D call: TRBD1 (5 bases). The ends were cut back, 3 bases at V and 1 base at J, with 12 bases in the middle. CDR3 size: 15 residues. The V gene's germline CDR1 is MGHRA and CDR2 YSYEKL. CDR3 nucleotides: TGCGCCAGCAGCCAGGGGGACTCACGGAACACTGAAGCTTTCTTT. This codes for CASSQGDSRNTEAFF.

This clonotype came up a few times. CDR3 in amino acids: CASSYSTGTAGGTDTQYF. CDR3 nucleotides: TGTGCCAGCAGTTATTCCACCGGGACCGCAGGGGGCACAGATACGCAGTATTTT. V usage is TRBV28 and J usage is TRBJ2-3, with a possible D match to TRBD1 (6 bases). This CDR3 spans 18 amino acids. V lost 4 bases and J lost 1, with 21 bases in between. Germline V gives CDR1 MDHEN, CDR2 SYDVKM.

This clonotype came up a few times. The rearrangement joins TRBV7-2 to TRBJ2-1, with 13 nucleotides matching TRBD2. V lost 5 bases, J lost 7 bases, and 5 bases stayed unmatched. This CDR3 comprises 15 residues. CDR1 and CDR2 (germline): SGHTA, FQGNSA. The CDR3 is CASSPTSGGGNEQFF. The CDR3 nucleotides are TGTGCCAGCAGCCCAACTAGCGGGGGGGGGAATGAGCAGTTCTTC.

J is TRBJ1-2 and V is TRBV12-3 or TRBV12-4; 10 bases are shared with TRBD1. Trimming took 7 bases from V and 8 from J; bases not matched to a gene: 7. The CDR3 has 13 amino acids. CDR3 nucleotide sequence: TGTGCCAGCACAATGGTGACAGGGGGCGGCTACACCTTC. Residues: CASTMVTGGGYTF.

This clonotype was seen more than once but under ten times. V gene TRBV29-1 combines with J gene TRBJ1-1, with 9 bases matching TRBD1. CDR3 length: 13 amino acids. Germline values: CDR1 SQVTM, CDR2 ANQGSEA. V trimming: 7 bases; J trimming: 5 bases; junction bases outside the gene matches: 8. The CDR3 DNA is TGCAGCGGATGGACAGGGGTGGAGACTGAAGCTTTCTTT. This sequence encodes CSGWTGVETEAFF.

This clonotype occurred a few times. The CDR3 loop reads CASSHGTAISGNTIYF. The CDR3 DNA follows: TGCGCCAGCAGCCACGGCACAGCTATTTCTGGAAACACCATATATTTT. This rearrangement joins TRBV5-1 to TRBJ1-3; no definite D call. Per the germline V gene, CDR1 is SGHRS and CDR2 is YFSETQ. CDR3 length equals 16 residues. Trimming removed 4 bases at V and 1 base at J, with 15 bases between.

This clonotype showed up just a few times. The chain has TRBV29-1 and TRBJ1-2, with D unclear. The CDR3 covers 13 residues. CDR1 is SQVTM and CDR2 is ANQGSEA in the germline V gene. The V gene lost 5 bases and the J gene lost 8 bases, with 18 bases spanning the gap. The CDR3 DNA follows: TGCAGCGTTCGGGGTACCCCTACTGGGGGCTACACCTTC. This sequence encodes CSVRGTPTGGYTF.